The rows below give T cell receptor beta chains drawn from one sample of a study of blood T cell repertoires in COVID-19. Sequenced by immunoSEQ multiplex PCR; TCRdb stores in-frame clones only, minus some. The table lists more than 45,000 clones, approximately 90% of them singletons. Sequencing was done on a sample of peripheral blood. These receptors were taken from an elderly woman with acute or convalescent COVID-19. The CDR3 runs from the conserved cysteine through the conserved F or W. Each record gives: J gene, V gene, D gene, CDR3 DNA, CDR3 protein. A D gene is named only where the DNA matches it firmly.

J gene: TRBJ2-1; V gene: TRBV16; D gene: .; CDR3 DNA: TGTGCCAGCAGCCAATTAAACAGACGCTCCTACAATGAGCAGTTCTTC; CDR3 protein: CASSQLNRRSYNEQFF
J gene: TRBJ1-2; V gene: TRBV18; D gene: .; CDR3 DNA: TGTGCCAGCTCACCACAGGAGAATTCAAACTATGGCTACACCTTC; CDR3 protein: CASSPQENSNYGYTF
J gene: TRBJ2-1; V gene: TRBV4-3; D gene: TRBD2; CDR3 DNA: TGCGCCAGCAGCCAAGACCGGACTAGCGGGAGCAATGAGCAGTTCTTC; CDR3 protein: CASSQDRTSGSNEQFF
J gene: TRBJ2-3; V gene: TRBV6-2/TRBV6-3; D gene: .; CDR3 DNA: TGTGCCAGCAGCACACTAGGGTTAACGCAGTATTTT; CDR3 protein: CASSTLGLTQYF
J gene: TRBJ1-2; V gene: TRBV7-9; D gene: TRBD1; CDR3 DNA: TGTGCCAGCAGCCGGCTAAGCTCCAGGGACAGGGGGCTTGGCTACACCTTC; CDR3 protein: CASSRLSSRDRGLGYTF
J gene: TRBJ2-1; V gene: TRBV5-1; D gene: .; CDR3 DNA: TGCGCCAGCAGCTTGCGCTACCCCAATGAGCAGTTCTTC; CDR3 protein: CASSLRYPNEQFF
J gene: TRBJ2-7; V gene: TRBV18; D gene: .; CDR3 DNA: TGTGCCAGCTCACTGGACAGTAACTCCTACGAGCAGTACTTC; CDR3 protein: CASSLDSNSYEQYF
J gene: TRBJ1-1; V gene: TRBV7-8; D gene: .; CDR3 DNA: TGTGCCAGCAGCTTCATTACAGGGTTCGGCACTGAAGCTTTCTTT; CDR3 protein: CASSFITGFGTEAFF
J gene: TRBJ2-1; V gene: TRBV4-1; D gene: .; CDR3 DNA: TGCGCCAGCAGCCAAGAATTGAGGACTACCTACAATGAGCAGTTCTTC; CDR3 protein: CASSQELRTTYNEQFF
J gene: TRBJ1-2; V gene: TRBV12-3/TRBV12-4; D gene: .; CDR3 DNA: TGTGCCAGCAGTTTGCAGGGTAGCTATGGCTACACCTTC; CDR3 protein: CASSLQGSYGYTF
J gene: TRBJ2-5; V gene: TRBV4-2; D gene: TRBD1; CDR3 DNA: TGTGCCAGCAGCCAAGGGACAGGGGGCGTCGAGACCCAGTACTTC; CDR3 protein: CASSQGTGGVETQYF